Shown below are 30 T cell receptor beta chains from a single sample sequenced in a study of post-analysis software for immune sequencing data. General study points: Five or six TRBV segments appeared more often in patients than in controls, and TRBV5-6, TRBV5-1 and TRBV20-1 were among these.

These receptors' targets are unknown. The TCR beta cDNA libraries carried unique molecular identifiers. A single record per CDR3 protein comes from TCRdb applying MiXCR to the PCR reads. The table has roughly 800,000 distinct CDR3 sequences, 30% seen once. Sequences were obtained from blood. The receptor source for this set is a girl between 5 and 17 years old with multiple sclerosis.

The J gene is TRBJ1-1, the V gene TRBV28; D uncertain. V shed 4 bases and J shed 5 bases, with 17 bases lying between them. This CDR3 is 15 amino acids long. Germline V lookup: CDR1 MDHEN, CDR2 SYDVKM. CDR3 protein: CASSSPRSWRTEAFF. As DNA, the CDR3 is TGTGCCAGCAGTTCCCCCAGAAGTTGGAGGACTGAAGCTTTCTTT.

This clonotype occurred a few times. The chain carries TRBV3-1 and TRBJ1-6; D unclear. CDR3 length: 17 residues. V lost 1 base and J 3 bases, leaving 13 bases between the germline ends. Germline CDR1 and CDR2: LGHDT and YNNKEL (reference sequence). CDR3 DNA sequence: TGTGCCAGCAGCCAAGGACTCCGGATGAACTATAATTCACCCCTCCACTTT. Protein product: CASSQGLRMNYNSPLHF.

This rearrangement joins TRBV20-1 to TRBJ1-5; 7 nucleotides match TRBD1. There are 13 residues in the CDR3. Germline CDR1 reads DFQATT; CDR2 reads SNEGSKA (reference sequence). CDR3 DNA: TGCAGCGCTGACCAGGGGGGCAATCAGCCCCAGCATTTT. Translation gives CSADQGGNQPQHF.

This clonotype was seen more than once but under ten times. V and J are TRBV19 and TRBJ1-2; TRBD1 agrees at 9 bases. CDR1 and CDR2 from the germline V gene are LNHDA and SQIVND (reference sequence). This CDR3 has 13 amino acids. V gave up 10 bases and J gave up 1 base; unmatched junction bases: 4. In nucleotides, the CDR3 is TGTGCCACCACAGGGGGCCGTAACTATGGCTACACCTTC. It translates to CATTGGRNYGYTF. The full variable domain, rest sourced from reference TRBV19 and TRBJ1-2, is DGGITQSPKYLFRKEGQNVTLSCEQNLNHDAMYWYRQDPGQGLRLIYYSQIVNDFQKGDIAEGYSVSREKKESFPLTVTSAQKNPTAFYLCATTGGRNYGYTFGSGTRLTVV.

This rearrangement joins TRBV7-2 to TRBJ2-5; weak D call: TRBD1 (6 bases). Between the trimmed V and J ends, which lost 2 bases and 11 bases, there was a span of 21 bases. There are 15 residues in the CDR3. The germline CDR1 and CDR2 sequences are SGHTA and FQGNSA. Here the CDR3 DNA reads TGTGCCAGCAGCTTAACCGGGACAACCAACAATGGGCAGTACTTC. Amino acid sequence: CASSLTGTTNNGQYF. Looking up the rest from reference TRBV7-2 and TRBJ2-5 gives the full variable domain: GAGVSQSPSNKVTEKGKDVELRCDPISGHTALYWYRQSLGQGLEFLIYFQGNSAPDKSGLPSDRFSAERTGGSVSTLTIQRTQQEDSAVYLCASSLTGTTNNGQYFGPGTRLLVL.

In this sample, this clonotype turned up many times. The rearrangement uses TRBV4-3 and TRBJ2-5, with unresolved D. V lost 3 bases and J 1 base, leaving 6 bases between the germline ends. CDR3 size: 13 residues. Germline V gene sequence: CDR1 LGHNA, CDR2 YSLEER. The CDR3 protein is CASSQVPQETQYF. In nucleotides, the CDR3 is TGCGCCAGCAGCCAGGTGCCCCAAGAGACCCAGTACTTC.

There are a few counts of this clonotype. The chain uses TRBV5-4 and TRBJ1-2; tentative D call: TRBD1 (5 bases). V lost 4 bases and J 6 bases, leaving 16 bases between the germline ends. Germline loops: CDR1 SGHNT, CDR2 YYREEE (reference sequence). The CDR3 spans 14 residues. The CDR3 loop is CASSGPRGGHGYTF. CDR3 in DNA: TGTGCCAGCAGCGGGCCTAGGGGAGGGCATGGCTACACCTTC.

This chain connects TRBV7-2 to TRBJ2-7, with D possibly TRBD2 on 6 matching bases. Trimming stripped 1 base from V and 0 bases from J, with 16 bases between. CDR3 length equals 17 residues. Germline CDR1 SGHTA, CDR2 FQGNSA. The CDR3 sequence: CASSLVSGGESSYEQYF. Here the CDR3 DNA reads TGTGCCAGCAGCTTAGTGTCCGGCGGGGAGAGCTCCTACGAGCAGTACTTC.

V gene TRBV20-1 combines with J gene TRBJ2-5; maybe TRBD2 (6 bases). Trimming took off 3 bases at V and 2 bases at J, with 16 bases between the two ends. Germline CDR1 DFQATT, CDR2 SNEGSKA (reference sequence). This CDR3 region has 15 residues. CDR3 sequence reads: CSARGRVSGQETQYF. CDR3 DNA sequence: TGCAGTGCTAGGGGTAGAGTTAGCGGTCAAGAGACCCAGTACTTC.

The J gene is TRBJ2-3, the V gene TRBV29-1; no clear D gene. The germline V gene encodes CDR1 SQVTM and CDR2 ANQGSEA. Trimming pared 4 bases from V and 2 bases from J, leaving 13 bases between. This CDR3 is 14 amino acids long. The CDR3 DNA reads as TGCAGCGTTGGGCATACCGGTCTCACAGATACGCAGTATTTT. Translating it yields CSVGHTGLTDTQYF.

The CDR3, as DNA: TGCAGCGTTAAAGGACAGGGTGGGGCACCCCTCCACTTT. It yields the protein CSVKGQGGAPLHF. The J gene is TRBJ1-6, the V gene TRBV29-1; 8 nucleotides align to TRBD1. V shed 5 bases, J shed 11 bases, and the junction held 8 bases outside the gene matches. The CDR3 totals 13 residues. The germline V gene encodes CDR1 SQVTM and CDR2 ANQGSEA.

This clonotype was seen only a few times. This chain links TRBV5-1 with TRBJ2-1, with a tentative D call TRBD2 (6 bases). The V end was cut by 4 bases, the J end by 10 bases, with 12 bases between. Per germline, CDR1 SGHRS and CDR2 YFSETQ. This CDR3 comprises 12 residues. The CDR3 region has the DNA TGCGCCAGCAGCCGGGAGTTGAGCGAGCAGTTCTTC. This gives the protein CASSRELSEQFF.

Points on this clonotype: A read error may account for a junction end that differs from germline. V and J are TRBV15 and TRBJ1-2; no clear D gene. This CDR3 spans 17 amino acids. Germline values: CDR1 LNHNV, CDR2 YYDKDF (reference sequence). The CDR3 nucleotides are TGTGCCACCAGCAGAGATCCTTCGCCACGAACTAACTATGGCTACATCTTC. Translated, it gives CATSRDPSPRTNYGYIF.

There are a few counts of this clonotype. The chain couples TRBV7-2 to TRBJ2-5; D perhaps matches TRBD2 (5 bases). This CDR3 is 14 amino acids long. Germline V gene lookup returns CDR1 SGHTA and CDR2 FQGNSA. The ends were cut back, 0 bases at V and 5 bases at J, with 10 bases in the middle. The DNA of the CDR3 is TGTGCCAGCAGCTTAGCCAGGAGGTTCGAGACCCAGTACTTC. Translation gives CASSLARRFETQYF.

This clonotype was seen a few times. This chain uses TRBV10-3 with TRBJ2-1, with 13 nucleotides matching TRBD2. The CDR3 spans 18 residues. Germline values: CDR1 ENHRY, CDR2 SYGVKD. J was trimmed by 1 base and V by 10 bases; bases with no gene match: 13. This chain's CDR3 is CATGTSGAPGSSYNEQFF. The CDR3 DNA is TGTGCCACCGGGACTAGCGGGGCCCCGGGATCGTCCTACAATGAGCAGTTCTTC.

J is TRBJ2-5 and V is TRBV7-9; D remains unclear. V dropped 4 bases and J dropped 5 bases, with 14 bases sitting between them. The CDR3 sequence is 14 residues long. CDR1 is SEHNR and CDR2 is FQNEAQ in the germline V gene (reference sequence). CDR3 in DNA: TGTGCCAGCAGCTCCCATATAAGGATGGAGACCCAGTACTTC. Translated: CASSSHIRMETQYF.

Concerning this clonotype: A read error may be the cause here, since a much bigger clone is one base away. CDR3 residues: CASSLTFGGRCYEQYF. In DNA form, the CDR3 reads TGTGCCAGCAGCTTAACCTTTGGGGGGCGTTGCTACGAGCAGTACTTC. The chain uses TRBV7-2 and TRBJ2-7; D is possibly TRBD1 or TRBD2 (6 bases each). This CDR3 has 16 amino acids. V lost 2 bases and J 3 bases, leaving 17 bases between the germline ends. The germline CDR1 and CDR2 sequences are SGHTA and FQGNSA.

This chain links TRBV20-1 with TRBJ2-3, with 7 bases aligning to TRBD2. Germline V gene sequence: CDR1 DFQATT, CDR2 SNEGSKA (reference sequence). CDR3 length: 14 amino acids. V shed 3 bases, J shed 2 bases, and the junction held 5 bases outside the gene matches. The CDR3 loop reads CSASPLAATDTQYF. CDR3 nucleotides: TGCAGTGCTAGTCCTCTAGCGGCCACAGATACGCAGTATTTT.

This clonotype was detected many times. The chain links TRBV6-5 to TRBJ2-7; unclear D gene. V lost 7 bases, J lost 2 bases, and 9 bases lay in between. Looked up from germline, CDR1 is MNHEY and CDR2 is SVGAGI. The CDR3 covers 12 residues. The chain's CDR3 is CASMSRTYEQYF. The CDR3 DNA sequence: TGTGCCAGCATGTCAAGGACCTACGAGCAGTACTTC.

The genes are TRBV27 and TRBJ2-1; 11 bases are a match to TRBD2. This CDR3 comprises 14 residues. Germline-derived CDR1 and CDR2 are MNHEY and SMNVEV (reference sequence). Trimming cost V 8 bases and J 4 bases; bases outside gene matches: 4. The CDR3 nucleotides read TGTGCCAGCGGGGTAGCGGGAGGGTACAATGAGCAGTTCTTC. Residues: CASGVAGGYNEQFF.

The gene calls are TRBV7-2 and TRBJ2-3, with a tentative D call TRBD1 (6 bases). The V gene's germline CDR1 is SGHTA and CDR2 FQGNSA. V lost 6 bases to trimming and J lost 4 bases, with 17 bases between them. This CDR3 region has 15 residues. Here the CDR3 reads CASSHNVGGPDTQYF. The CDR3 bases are TGTGCCAGCAGTCACAACGTTGGGGGCCCAGATACGCAGTATTTT. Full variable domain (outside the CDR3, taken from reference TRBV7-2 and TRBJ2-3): GAGVSQSPSNKVTEKGKDVELRCDPISGHTALYWYRQSLGQGLEFLIYFQGNSAPDKSGLPSDRFSAERTGGSVSTLTIQRTQQEDSAVYLCASSHNVGGPDTQYFGPGTRLTVL.

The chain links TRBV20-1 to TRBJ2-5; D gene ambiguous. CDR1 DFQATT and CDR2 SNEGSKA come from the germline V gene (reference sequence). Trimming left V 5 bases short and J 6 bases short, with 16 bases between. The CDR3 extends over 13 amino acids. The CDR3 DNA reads TGCAGTGCTGGTAGCAGAGTCGAAAAGACCCAGTACTTC. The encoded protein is CSAGSRVEKTQYF.

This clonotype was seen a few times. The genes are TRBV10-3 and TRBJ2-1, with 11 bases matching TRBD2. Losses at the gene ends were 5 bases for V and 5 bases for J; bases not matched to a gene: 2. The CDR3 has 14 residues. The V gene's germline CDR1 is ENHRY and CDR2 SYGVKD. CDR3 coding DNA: TGTGCCATCAGTTTAGCGGGAGGGGACAATGAGCAGTTCTTC. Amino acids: CAISLAGGDNEQFF.

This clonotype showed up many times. The CDR3 DNA sequence: TGTGCCAGCAGCGCCACCGGGGGCCATGGCTACACCTTC. Translation gives CASSATGGHGYTF. J is TRBJ1-2 and V is TRBV9; D may be TRBD1 (6 bases). This CDR3 has 13 residues. The V end lost 3 bases, the J end lost 6 bases, and 12 bases lay between the germline ends. The germline gives CDR1 SGDLS, CDR2 YYNGEE.

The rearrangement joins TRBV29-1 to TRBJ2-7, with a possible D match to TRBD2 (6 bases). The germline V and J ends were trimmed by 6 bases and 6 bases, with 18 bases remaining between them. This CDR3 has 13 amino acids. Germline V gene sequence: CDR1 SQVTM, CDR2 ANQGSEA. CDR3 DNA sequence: TGCAGCGTCGCCATGGCGCCAGCGGGCGAGCAGTACTTC. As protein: CSVAMAPAGEQYF.

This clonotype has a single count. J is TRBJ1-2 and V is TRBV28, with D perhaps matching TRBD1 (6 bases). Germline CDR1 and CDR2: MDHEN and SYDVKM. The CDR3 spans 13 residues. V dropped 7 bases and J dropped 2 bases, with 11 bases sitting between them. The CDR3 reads CASTAGTNYGYTF. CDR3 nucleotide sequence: TGTGCCAGCACCGCAGGGACAAACTATGGCTACACCTTC.

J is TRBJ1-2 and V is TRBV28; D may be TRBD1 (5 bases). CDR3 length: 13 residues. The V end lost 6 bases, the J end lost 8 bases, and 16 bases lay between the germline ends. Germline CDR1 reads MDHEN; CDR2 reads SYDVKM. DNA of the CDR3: TGTGCCAGCAGCCACCGAGGGGTATACGGCTACACCTTC. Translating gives CASSHRGVYGYTF.

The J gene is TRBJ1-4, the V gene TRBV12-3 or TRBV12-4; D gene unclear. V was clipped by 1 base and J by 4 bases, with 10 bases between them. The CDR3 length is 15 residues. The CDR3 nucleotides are TGTGCCAGCAGTTTAGTTGGGAACTATAATGAAAAACTGTTTTTT. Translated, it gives CASSLVGNYNEKLFF.

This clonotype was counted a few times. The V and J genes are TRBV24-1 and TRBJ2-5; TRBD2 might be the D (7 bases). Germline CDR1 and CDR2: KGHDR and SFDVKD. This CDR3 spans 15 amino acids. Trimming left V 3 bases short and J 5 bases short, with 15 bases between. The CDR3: CATSDRGGFMETQYF. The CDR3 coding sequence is TGTGCCACCAGTGATAGGGGGGGTTTTATGGAGACCCAGTACTTC.

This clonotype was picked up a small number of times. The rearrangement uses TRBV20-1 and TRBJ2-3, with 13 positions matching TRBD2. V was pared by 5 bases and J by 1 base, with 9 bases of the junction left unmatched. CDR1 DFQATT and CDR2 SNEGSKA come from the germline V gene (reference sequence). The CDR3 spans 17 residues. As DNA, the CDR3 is TGCAGTGCTGGAAGGACTAGCGGGAGATGGGGCACAGATACGCAGTATTTT. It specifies CSAGRTSGRWGTDTQYF.